The rows below give T cell receptor beta chains drawn from one sample of a study of blood T cell repertoires in COVID-19. Sequencing used immunoSEQ multiplex PCR; TCRdb keeps in-frame clones, though not all of them. The sample contains roughly 67,000 clones, about 83% of which appear only once. Sequenced material: peripheral blood. Receptors were obtained from a woman in her fifties or sixties with acute or convalescent COVID-19. Both conserved end residues are part of each CDR3. Each record gives: J gene, V gene, clone size, D gene, CDR3 protein, CDR3 DNA. The D gene is left open where the match is weak. Clone size, where shown, is once, few, many, or a class for clones that have expanded.

>TRBJ2-1|TRBV29-1|-|TRBD2
CSVLAGGGNEQFF
TGCAGCGTATTAGCGGGGGGGGGCAATGAGCAGTTCTTC
>TRBJ1-1|TRBV4-1|-|-
CASSQSAGLNTEAFF
TGCGCCAGCAGCCAGTCTGCGGGGCTGAACACTGAAGCTTTCTTT
>TRBJ1-5|TRBV6-5|-|-
CASRDSGGSNQPQHF
TGTGCCAGCAGGGACAGCGGAGGAAGCAATCAGCCCCAGCATTTT
>TRBJ1-1|TRBV2|-|-
CASRSYREGTEAFF
TGTGCCAGCAGGAGCTACAGGGAGGGCACTGAAGCTTTCTTT
>TRBJ2-7|TRBV11-2|-|-
CASSRVPGEQYF
TGTGCCAGCAGCCGGGTCCCAGGGGAGCAGTACTTC
>TRBJ1-1|TRBV6-5|-|TRBD1
CAIGDRGGNTEAFF
TGTGCCATCGGCGACAGGGGCGGCAACACTGAAGCTTTCTTT
>TRBJ1-4|TRBV2|-|-
CASTGETLNEKLFF
TGTGCCAGCACCGGGGAGACTCTTAATGAAAAACTGTTTTTT
>TRBJ2-7|TRBV2|-|TRBD2
CASSEVGLAYSYEQYF
TGTGCCAGCAGTGAAGTGGGACTAGCGTATTCCTACGAGCAGTACTTC
>TRBJ1-2|TRBV27|-|-
CASSLGQGTYGYTF
TGTGCCAGCAGTTTGGGGCAGGGGACCTATGGCTACACCTTC
>TRBJ2-1|TRBV5-1|-|-
CASSLGNVGHNEQFF
TGCGCCAGCAGCTTGGGCAATGTGGGGCACAATGAGCAGTTCTTC
>TRBJ2-1|TRBV5-5|few|TRBD2
CASSFPGLAANEQFF
TGTGCCAGCAGCTTTCCGGGACTAGCGGCCAATGAGCAGTTCTTC
>TRBJ2-1|TRBV19|-|-
CASRTPSSYNEQFF
TGTGCCAGTAGGACACCGAGCTCCTACAATGAGCAGTTCTTC
>TRBJ1-6|TRBV7-2|-|-
CASSLVRGNSPLHF
TGTGCCAGCAGCTTAGTTCGGGGGAACTCACCCCTCCACTTT
>TRBJ2-7|TRBV3-1/TRBV3-2|-|TRBD2
CASSQGGLAGSYEQYF
TGTGCCAGCAGCCAAGGGGGACTAGCGGGAAGCTACGAGCAGTACTTC
>TRBJ1-6|TRBV6-1|-|TRBD1
CASSETPQGVSPLHF
TGTGCCAGCAGTGAAACCCCCCAGGGGGTTTCACCCCTCCACTTT
>TRBJ1-4|TRBV19|-|-
CASSIQRSGEKLFF
TGTGCCAGTAGTATTCAAAGGTCAGGTGAAAAACTGTTTTTT
>TRBJ2-7|TRBV12-3/TRBV12-4|-|-
CASSFSYEQYF
TGTGCCAGCAGTTTTAGCTACGAGCAGTACTTC
>TRBJ2-7|TRBV18|-|-
CASSPRQGGLEQYF
TGTGCCAGCTCACCGAGGCAGGGTGGTCTCGAGCAGTACTTC
>TRBJ1-1|TRBV29-1|once|-
CSVDQGATEAFF
TGCAGCGTTGACCAGGGCGCCACTGAAGCTTTCTTT
>TRBJ2-1|TRBV27|-|TRBD1
CASSPQRTGKYNEQFF
TGTGCCAGCAGTCCACAACGGACAGGGAAGTACAATGAGCAGTTCTTC
>TRBJ2-7|TRBV29-1|medium-sized|TRBD1
CSVRGQWDEQYF
TGCAGCGTAAGGGGGCAATGGGACGAGCAGTACTTC
>TRBJ1-2|TRBV19|-|-
CASSIEGRQSYGYTF
TGTGCCAGTAGTATAGAGGGGAGGCAGTCCTATGGCTACACCTTC
>TRBJ1-1|TRBV5-1|-|TRBD1
CASSLMSPGQGALVYTEAFF
TGCGCCAGCAGCTTGATGTCTCCGGGACAGGGGGCTTTAGTGTACACTGAAGCTTTCTTT
>TRBJ1-4|TRBV6-6|-|TRBD1
CASSPGQGFIEKLFF
TGTGCCAGCAGCCCTGGACAGGGCTTTATTGAAAAACTGTTTTTT
>TRBJ2-3|TRBV5-1|-|TRBD1
CASSYSTGGVTDTQYF
TGCGCCAGCAGCTACTCGACAGGGGGCGTCACAGATACGCAGTATTTT
>TRBJ1-3|TRBV20-1|-|-
CSASPGINSGNTIYF
TGCAGTGCTAGTCCGGGGATTAACTCTGGAAACACCATATATTTT
>TRBJ1-5|TRBV6-4|-|-
CASSPLAGDQPQHF
TGTGCCAGCAGTCCTTTGGCAGGGGATCAGCCCCAGCATTTT